This T cell receptor (beta chain) was obtained from a study of Tregs in tolerant kidney transplant recipients. Measured with immunoSEQ multiplex PCR; TCRdb has only the in-frame clones, and not every one. The data hold around 64,000 clones, with 70% to 90% observed a single time. The CDR3 is 14 amino acids. The germline gives CDR1 SQVTM, CDR2 ANQGSEA. V was clipped by 0 bases and J by 5 bases; unmatched bases: 6. The nonmyeloablative bone marrow transplants came from related graft donors, with transient mixed chimerism. Unstimulated regulatory T cells (CD4+CD25+CD127-), CD4+CD25- non-regulatory cells, CD4 and CD8 cells were FACS-sorted from thawed PBMCs. Study conclusions and caveats: Antigen-driven expansion was suggested because donor-specific Tregs expanded more than all Tregs in tolerant patients. Activated donor B cell expansion appeared to reveal the most relevant donor-specific TCRbeta repertoire.

Note on this clone: The antigen remains unidentified.

The receptor was isolated from a human patient who received a combined kidney and bone marrow transplant. Certain T cells may be donor cells from the graft. The sequencing here drew on CD4+ T cells from blood (PBMCs), taken 6 months after the transplant. The chain is built from TRBV29-1 and TRBJ2-7, with 8 bases matching TRBD1. CDR3 DNA: TGCAGCGTTGAAGAAGGCAGGGGGCTGGACGAGCAGTACTTC. Its translation is CSVEEGRGLDEQYF.